Listed here are 15 T cell receptor beta chains from one sample, sequenced in a study of read filtering for tumor transcriptome and immune sequencing. The library was built from roughly 400 ng RNA with molecular barcoded adaptors for alpha/delta and beta/gamma chains. MiXCR, run by TCRdb on the reads, gives a single entry per CDR3 protein. Here the sample spans 75,000 to 95,000 distinct CDR3 sequences, more than 9% being singletons. Sequences were obtained from a population of CD138-negative cells sorted from bone marrow. These receptors all come from a donor at least 40 years old with multiple myeloma.

Turning to this clonotype: A much larger clonotype is one base distant, so this may be a read error. This likely comes from a read error, as the CDR3 has no conserved phenylalanine or tryptophan at its end. The chain links TRBV11-2 to TRBJ1-1; no clear D. This CDR3 is 13 amino acids long. V was cut by 5 bases and J by 4 bases, with 11 bases left in between. The V gene's germline CDR1 is SGHAT and CDR2 FQNNGV. CDR3 sequence reads: CASSPPSGTEAFS. DNA for the CDR3: TGTGCCAGCAGCCCTCCGTCAGGCACTGAAGCTTTCTCT.

This clonotype showed up many times. The J gene is TRBJ2-1, the V gene TRBV25-1, with TRBD2 matching over 7 bases. Trimming took 3 bases from V and 5 from J; bases not matched to a gene: 16. The CDR3 sequence is 18 residues long. Germline V CDR1 and CDR2: MGHDK, SYGVNS. In DNA form, the CDR3 reads TGTGCCAGCAGTGATTTTGGGACCGGTAAAGGGACTAACAATGAGCAGTTCTTC. Translated: CASSDFGTGKGTNNEQFF.

This clonotype has at least ten counts. This chain links TRBV6-5 with TRBJ1-2; 7 bases are a match to TRBD1. This CDR3 has 15 residues. CDR1 and CDR2 (germline): MNHEY, SVGAGI. After removal of 4 bases from V and 3 bases from J, the junction contained 8 bases not matched to a gene. The DNA of the CDR3 is TGTGCCAGCAGTTCAACAGGGGAGAGGGACTATGGCTACACCTTC. Its protein product is CASSSTGERDYGYTF.

The table lists this clonotype with many counts. The chain combines TRBV6-6 with TRBJ2-1; 9 nucleotides line up with TRBD2. Germline V lookup: CDR1 MNHNY, CDR2 SVGAGI (reference sequence). The CDR3 has 13 residues. The V gene end was trimmed by 9 bases and the J gene end by 6 bases; junction bases not matched to a gene: 6. The CDR3 nucleotides are TGTGCCAGTACTAGCGGGTGGGGCAATGAGCAGTTCTTC. It encodes CASTSGWGNEQFF.

This clonotype appeared many times. This chain uses TRBV7-9 with TRBJ2-7; D unresolved. V lost 1 base and J lost 3, with 10 bases in between. In germline, CDR1 is SEHNR, CDR2 FQNEAQ (reference sequence). The CDR3 is 14 residues long. The DNA for the CDR3 is TGTGCCAGCAGCTTAGGTACAGCTGACTACGAGCAGTACTTC. Protein: CASSLGTADYEQYF.

This clonotype was detected many times. One junction end does not reproduce the germline sequence, and a read error may be involved. The rearrangement joins TRBV3-1 to TRBJ2-7, with TRBD2 as a possible D gene (5 bases). Germline CDR1 is LGHDT and CDR2 is YNNKEL (reference sequence). This CDR3 region has 14 residues. The CDR3 nucleotides read TGTGCCAGCAGCCAAGATGTTAGCAGTTCCCCGGGGAACTTC. Residues: CASSQDVSSSPGNF.

Ten or more counts support this clonotype. V is TRBV19 and J is TRBJ2-1; tentatively, D is TRBD1 (6 bases). The CDR3 has 15 residues. Trimming shortened V by 3 bases and J by 4 bases, and 13 bases separated the two germline ends. Germline V gives CDR1 LNHDA, CDR2 SQIVND (reference sequence). The CDR3 loop reads CASSMAGVGYNEQFF. The CDR3 bases are TGTGCCAGTAGTATGGCAGGGGTCGGATACAATGAGCAGTTCTTC.

This clonotype has a count of ten or more. The chain links TRBV7-9 to TRBJ2-5, with 10 bases lining up with TRBD2. The CDR3 is 16 residues long. Germline loops: CDR1 SEHNR, CDR2 FQNEAQ (reference sequence). V dropped 4 bases and J dropped 4; count of bases not matched to a gene: 9. The CDR3 nucleotides read TGTGCCAGCAGCTCCCCTGGCCTAGCGGGAGTAGAGACCCAGTACTTC. This encodes CASSSPGLAGVETQYF. Complete variable domain (other parts from reference TRBV7-9 and TRBJ2-5): DTGVSQNPRHKITKRGQNVTFRCDPISEHNRLYWYRQTLGQGPEFLTYFQNEAQLEKSRLLSDRFSAERPKGSFSTLEIQRTEQGDSAMYLCASSSPGLAGVETQYFGPGTRLLVL.

Notes on this clonotype: A much larger clone lies one base from this, so it may be a read error. The chain carries TRBV7-3 and TRBJ2-5; a possible D gene is TRBD2 (5 bases). In germline, CDR1 is SGHTA, CDR2 FQGTGA. The CDR3 covers 13 residues. The CDR3 region is CASSAGSQEAQYF. The CDR3 DNA follows: TGTGCCAGCAGCGCTGGGAGCCAAGAGGCCCAGTACTTC.

The chain is built from TRBV11-3 and TRBJ2-7, with D possibly TRBD1 on 6 matching bases. V gave up 1 base and J gave up 0 bases, with 10 bases separating them. CDR3 length: 15 amino acids. From germline, CDR1 is SGHNT and CDR2 YENEEA. DNA of the CDR3: TGTGCCAGCAGCTTAGTTGGACAGCCCTCCTACGAGCAGTACTTC. Amino acid sequence: CASSLVGQPSYEQYF.

On this clonotype itself: A much larger clone is a single base away; this may be a read error. The chain joins TRBV5-5 to TRBJ2-7; either TRBD1 or TRBD2 may supply D (5 bases each). This CDR3 comprises 13 residues. CDR1 and CDR2 from the germline V gene are SGHKS and YYEKEE (reference sequence). The CDR3 DNA sequence: TGTGCCAGCAGCCCCAACGGGGCTTACGAGCAGGACTTC. It encodes CASSPNGAYEQDF.

There are a few counts of this clonotype. The V and J genes are TRBV11-3 and TRBJ2-3; TRBD2 matches 14 bases. CDR1 SGHNT and CDR2 YENEEA come from the germline V gene. The CDR3 has 13 amino acids. V gave up 4 bases and J gave up 15 bases; unmatched junction bases: 6. DNA for the CDR3: TGTGCCAGCAGCTCCGGGACTAGCGGGAGTTCCTATTTT. Amino acid sequence: CASSSGTSGSSYF. The whole variable domain, filled in from reference TRBV11-3 and TRBJ2-3, reads EAGVVQSPRYKIIEKKQPVAFWCNPISGHNTLYWYLQNLGQGPELLIRYENEEAVDDSQLPKDRFSAERLKGVDSTLKIQPAELGDSAVYLCASSSGTSGSSYFGPGTRLTVL.

This clonotype has ten or more counts. The rearrangement links TRBV29-1 to TRBJ1-4; maybe TRBD1 (5 bases). CDR1 and CDR2 (germline): SQVTM, ANQGSEA. The V and J ends lost 0 bases and 7 bases respectively, with 15 bases between them. The CDR3 has 15 residues. CDR3 region: CSVEDLAGTGEKLFF. CDR3 in DNA: TGCAGCGTTGAAGATCTTGCGGGGACTGGTGAAAAACTGTTTTTT.

To note about this clonotype: A far larger clone is off by one base, so a read error is likely. The gene calls are TRBV6-6 and TRBJ2-1, with TRBD1 identical over 11 bases. The CDR3 is 15 amino acids. CDR1 and CDR2 from the germline V gene are MNHNY and SVGAGI (reference sequence). The CDR3 nucleotides are TGTGCCAGCAGAAGGGACAGGGGGGAAAGGAATGAGCGGTTCTTC. The encoded protein is CASRRDRGERNERFF.

This clonotype was found many times. The gene calls are TRBV5-1 and TRBJ1-2, with no clear D. With 0 bases removed from V and 4 bases from J, the gap between germline ends came to 13 bases. CDR1 SGHRS and CDR2 YFSETQ come from the germline V gene. The CDR3 spans 15 residues. The CDR3 coding sequence is TGCGCCAGCAGCTTGGACGTGGGTAGAAGCTATGGCTACACCTTC. Its protein product is CASSLDVGRSYGYTF.